The entry below gives a single T cell receptor beta chain sequence along with its context. This sample was included in a study of blood T cells in healthy people across ages. Primed by a sample-barcoded 5' primer and a J-beta primer mix, a second PCR proceeded for 7 to 11 cycles. A single record per CDR3 protein comes from TCRdb applying MiXCR to the 5' RACE reads. Among about 830,000 distinct CDR3 sequences listed, roughly 60% were seen once. The CDR3 has 16 residues. Trimming removed 2 bases at V and 3 bases at J, with 13 bases between. Germline assignment: CDR1 MNHEY and CDR2 SMNVEV (reference sequence). Each donor had 7.5 to 10 milliliters of peripheral blood drawn. No fewer than 6 million PBMCs went into each sample.

The specimen sequenced was blood. The TCR sequence derives from a man between 25 and 39 years old in good health. The gene calls are TRBV27 and TRBJ1-4, with D possibly being TRBD1 (6 bases). CDR3 amino acids: CASSLTQQGPNEKLFF. CDR3 nucleotide sequence: TGTGCCAGCAGTTTAACTCAACAGGGACCTAATGAAAAACTGTTTTTT.